Listed below are T cell receptor beta chains from one sample, sequenced in a study of long-term antiretroviral therapy in people with HIV. Generated by immunoSEQ multiplex PCR, the TCRdb table keeps only in-frame clones and is missing some. The table has about 36,000 clones, 94% seen once. The sequencing used unsorted PBMCs, collected 4.1 years after starting antiretroviral therapy. The receptors here all came from a woman aged 50 to 65 with HIV. Each CDR3 is given with its conserved first and last residue. The order of the fields is J gene, V gene, D gene, CDR3 protein. A D gene is named only where the DNA matches it firmly.

TRBJ2-3 TRBV4-2 NA CASSQPSLAGTDTQYF
TRBJ1-3 TRBV11-1 TRBD1 CASSLSDRASGNTIYF
TRBJ2-5 TRBV9 NA CASSVGQKETQYF
TRBJ1-1 TRBV2 NA CAGRQDLNTEAFF
TRBJ2-7 TRBV30 NA CACNPGSREQYF
TRBJ1-2 TRBV6-5 NA CASSYDRAPYGYTF
TRBJ1-1 TRBV7-8 TRBD1 CASSLFRQGMNTEAFF
TRBJ1-2 TRBV4-2 NA CASSQGGAGYTF
TRBJ2-7 TRBV19 NA CASSKRDTYEQYF
TRBJ2-3 TRBV9 TRBD2 CASSVAGGSSTDTQYF